What follows is one T cell receptor (beta chain) and its context. The antigen is unknown. Germline loops: CDR1 SGHTA, CDR2 FQGNSA. The CDR3 contains 16 residues. Trimming at V came to 5 bases and at J to 6 bases, leaving 10 bases not matched to a gene. Using its own MiXCR run on the 5' RACE reads, TCRdb lists one record per CDR3 protein. The data show roughly 300,000 distinct CDR3 sequences, 8% to 10% seen once. This entry belongs to a study of T-cell memory formation after mild COVID-19. General study results and limits: SARS-CoV-2 specificity of second-wave clones peaking day 37 was unconfirmed. The appearance of some responding clones in pre-infection memory suggested that cross-reactive memory joined.

This TCR derives from a man aged 18 to 35 who had mild COVID-19 (a few samples of this study predate the infection). Cell type and time point are not known. The sample consisted of PBMCs or a T cell subset sorted from them (not recorded which). The chain combines TRBV7-2 with TRBJ2-5, with 12 bases fitting TRBD2. The CDR3 bases are TGTGCCAGCAGCCCATCGACTAGCGGGGGAGTTCAGACCCAGTACTTC. Translation: CASSPSTSGGVQTQYF.